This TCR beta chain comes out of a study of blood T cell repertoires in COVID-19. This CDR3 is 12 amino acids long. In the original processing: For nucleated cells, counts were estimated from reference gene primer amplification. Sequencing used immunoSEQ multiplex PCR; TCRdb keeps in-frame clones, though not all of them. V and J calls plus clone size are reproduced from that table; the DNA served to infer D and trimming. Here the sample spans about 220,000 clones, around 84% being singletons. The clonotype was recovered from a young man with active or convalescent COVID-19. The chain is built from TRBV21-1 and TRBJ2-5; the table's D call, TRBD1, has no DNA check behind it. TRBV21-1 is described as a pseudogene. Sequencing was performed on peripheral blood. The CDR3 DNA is TGTGCCAGCAGCTGCCCCAGGGAGACCCAGTACTTC. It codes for CASSCPRETQYF.